The 27 T cell receptor beta chains given below trace back to one sample, sequenced in a study of blood T cell repertoires in COVID-19 (dated by TCRdb to about 2020). Preparation of the library involved the immunoSEQ multiplex PCR assay. The table was pulled from immuneACCESS by TCRdb, which kept in-frame rearrangements only. Such tables lose some clones; where checked, under half of the loss comes from unresolved V genes, and the rest has no known cause. The sample contains around 500,000 clones, over 75% of them found a single time. The ten biggest clones cover approximately 2.9% of the sample. The sample taken for sequencing was peripheral blood. These receptors were obtained from a human donor in a cohort sampled during active COVID-19.

The V and J genes are TRBV30 and TRBJ1-1; 9 bases align to TRBD1. V shed 2 bases, J shed 5 bases, and the junction held 6 bases outside the gene matches. The germline gives CDR1 GTSNPN, CDR2 SVGIG (reference sequence). The CDR3 runs 14 residues. DNA of the CDR3: TGTGCCTGGAGTCTCGGGACAGGGTTTACTGAAGCTTTCTTT. Encoded protein: CAWSLGTGFTEAFF.

This clone was found once. The chain combines TRBV5-1 with TRBJ2-3, with D perhaps matching TRBD1 (6 bases). Trimming shortened V by 0 bases and J by 3 bases, and 8 bases separated the two germline ends. This CDR3 is built from 14 residues. CDR1 is SGHRS, CDR2 YFSETQ, per germline. The CDR3, as DNA: TGCGCCAGCAGCTTGGTTGACAGGACAGATACGCAGTATTTT. Protein: CASSLVDRTDTQYF.

This rearrangement joins TRBV28 to TRBJ1-1, with D hard to call. There are 15 residues in the CDR3. Trimming left V 3 bases short and J 5 bases short, with 16 bases between. Germline values: CDR1 MDHEN, CDR2 SYDVKM. DNA of the CDR3: TGTGCCAGCAGTTTTAGTCGGGGAGGAGGGACTGAAGCTTTCTTT. Translated: CASSFSRGGGTEAFF.

The V call is TRBV5-1, the J call TRBJ2-2; D possibly corresponds to TRBD1 (5 bases). CDR3 length: 16 residues. Trimming removed 0 bases at V and 0 bases at J, with 9 bases between. CDR1 and CDR2 from the germline V gene are SGHRS and YFSETQ. For the CDR3, the DNA is TGCGCCAGCAGCTTGGAAGGGGTAACGAACACCGGGGAGCTGTTTTTT. Encoded protein: CASSLEGVTNTGELFF.

J is TRBJ2-2 and V is TRBV27; 9 bases align to TRBD2. The CDR3 runs to 15 residues. Germline V gives CDR1 MNHEY, CDR2 SMNVEV (reference sequence). The V gene end was trimmed by 4 bases and the J gene end by 5 bases; junction bases not matched to a gene: 5. The CDR3, as DNA: TGTGCCAGCAGTTATAGGCTAGCGGGGACCGGGGAGCTGTTTTTT. It codes for CASSYRLAGTGELFF.

The genes are TRBV19 and TRBJ1-2; D perhaps matches TRBD1 (5 bases). The V and J ends lost 5 bases and 6 bases respectively, with 16 bases between them. Germline V CDR1 and CDR2: LNHDA, SQIVND (reference sequence). The CDR3 is made up of 14 amino acids. In DNA form, the CDR3 reads TGTGCCAGTAGTGCCCAGCGGGGGGGAGATGGCTACACCTTC. This gives the protein CASSAQRGGDGYTF. Looking up the rest from reference TRBV19 and TRBJ1-2 gives the full variable domain: DGGITQSPKYLFRKEGQNVTLSCEQNLNHDAMYWYRQDPGQGLRLIYYSQIVNDFQKGDIAEGYSVSREKKESFPLTVTSAQKNPTAFYLCASSAQRGGDGYTFGSGTRLTVV.

The V and J genes are TRBV4-2 and TRBJ1-2, with no clear D. Trimming took 4 bases from V and 0 from J, leaving 15 bases between them. The CDR3 consists of 16 residues. The germline V gene has CDR1 LGHNA and CDR2 YNFKEQ. CDR3 region: CASSLPVQQANYGYTF. The CDR3 nucleotides are TGTGCCAGCAGCCTACCGGTCCAGCAGGCTAACTATGGCTACACCTTC.

The chain carries TRBV27 and TRBJ1-1; D is unresolved. From germline, CDR1 is MNHEY and CDR2 SMNVEV (reference sequence). This CDR3 has 14 residues. Trimming pared 4 bases from V and 7 bases from J, leaving 16 bases between. The CDR3 DNA reads as TGTGCCAGCAGTTCCCCCCCTAGAGGGATTGAAGCTTTCTTT. It translates to CASSSPPRGIEAFF.

The rearrangement links TRBV19 to TRBJ2-2, with TRBD1 identical over 11 bases. Looked up from germline, CDR1 is LNHDA and CDR2 is SQIVND (reference sequence). The CDR3 totals 14 residues. V dropped 7 bases and J dropped 4; count of bases not matched to a gene: 2. The CDR3 DNA reads as TGTGCCAGTAACGGACAGGGGGCCACCGGGGAGCTGTTTTTT. Its translation: CASNGQGATGELFF.

This clone was observed a handful of times. J is TRBJ2-7 and V is TRBV3-1 (or the pseudogene TRBV3-2); 9 bases fit TRBD2. CDR1 is LGHDT and CDR2 is YNNKEL in the germline V gene (reference sequence). Unmatched junction bases numbered 9, after V lost 4 bases and J lost 2 bases. The CDR3 length is 16 residues. CDR3 DNA sequence: TGTGCCAGCAGCCCCTTAGCGGGAGAGGGCCCCTACGAGCAGTACTTC. The encoded protein is CASSPLAGEGPYEQYF.

The chain links TRBV15 to TRBJ1-1; the D gene is possibly TRBD1 (6 bases). The CDR3 consists of 15 residues. Germline CDR1 reads LNHNV; CDR2 reads YYDKDF (reference sequence). Trimming pared 1 base from V and 3 bases from J, leaving 12 bases between. CDR3 bases: TGTGCCACCAGCAGAGGGGACACTGACTACACTGAAGCTTTCTTT. As protein: CATSRGDTDYTEAFF.

The rearrangement joins TRBV5-6 to TRBJ1-1; D gene ambiguous. There are 15 residues in the CDR3. CDR1 is SGHDT, CDR2 YYEEEE, per germline. V shed 0 bases and J shed 1 base, with 10 bases lying between them. For the CDR3, the DNA is TGTGCCAGCAGCTTGGTGAGGTCCGCGAACACTGAAGCTTTCTTT. This codes for CASSLVRSANTEAFF.

This clone was observed a single time. The chain uses TRBV7-3 and TRBJ2-5, with 7 nucleotides matching TRBD1. The germline CDR1 and CDR2 sequences are SGHTA and FQGTGA. The CDR3 consists of 15 residues. Losses at the gene ends were 5 bases for V and 5 bases for J; bases not matched to a gene: 11. The CDR3 bases are TGTGCCAGCAGCCGTGTAGGGACAGAGCTGGAGACCCAGTACTTC. Amino acid sequence: CASSRVGTELETQYF.

The chain has TRBV4-2 and TRBJ1-2; D is possibly TRBD1 (6 bases). The CDR3 consists of 12 residues. The germline gives CDR1 LGHNA, CDR2 YNFKEQ. Trimming left V 2 bases short and J 6 bases short, with 7 bases between. CDR3 residues: CASSQQGNGYTF. CDR3 DNA: TGTGCCAGCAGCCAACAGGGGAATGGCTACACCTTC.

The V gene is TRBV28, the J gene TRBJ1-4; D may be TRBD1 (5 bases). V shed 8 bases and J shed 12 bases, with 13 bases lying between them. From germline, CDR1 is MDHEN and CDR2 SYDVKM. This CDR3 has 11 residues. CDR3 loop: CASFQGVELFF. In DNA, the CDR3 is TGTGCCAGCTTTCAAGGGGTCGAACTGTTTTTT.

The rearrangement uses TRBV29-1 and TRBJ1-2; D not certain. V lost 3 bases to trimming and J lost 4 bases, with 9 bases between them. Germline values: CDR1 SQVTM, CDR2 ANQGSEA. The CDR3 spans 12 residues. The CDR3 DNA reads as TGCAGCGTTGATACATTCAGCTATGGCTACACCTTC. It yields the protein CSVDTFSYGYTF.

The rearrangement joins TRBV7-2 to TRBJ2-1; D may be TRBD1 (5 bases). This CDR3 has 15 amino acids. Germline loops: CDR1 SGHTA, CDR2 FQGNSA. Trimming removed 4 bases from V and 5 bases from J, with 15 bases in between. CDR3 bases: TGTGCCAGCAGCTCGAGCCAACAGGCCCACAATGAGCAGTTCTTC. It codes for CASSSSQQAHNEQFF.

The rearrangement links TRBV3-1 (or the pseudogene TRBV3-2) to TRBJ2-7; D is perhaps TRBD2 (6 bases). Germline CDR1 and CDR2: LGHDT and YNNKEL (reference sequence). Deletions cut 3 bases from V and 5 bases from J, with 14 bases between. This CDR3 region has 14 residues. The CDR3 coding sequence is TGTGCCAGCAGCCAGGGACTCGCTAGGGACGAGCAGTACTTC. Translating it yields CASSQGLARDEQYF.

The chain carries TRBV4-1 and TRBJ1-2; 12 bases fit TRBD1. The CDR3 loop spans 17 amino acids. Unmatched junction bases numbered 9, after V lost 0 bases and J lost 7 bases. Germline CDR1 reads MGHRA; CDR2 reads YSYEKL. The CDR3 protein is CASSQDRRDRGPGGYTF. The CDR3, as DNA: TGCGCCAGCAGCCAAGATCGAAGGGACAGGGGGCCGGGTGGCTACACCTTC.

This clone was seen only a few times. This chain joins TRBV9 and TRBJ2-4; 9 nucleotides match TRBD2. Trimming at V came to 4 bases and at J to 8 bases, leaving 25 bases not matched to a gene. The CDR3 consists of 20 residues. Per germline, CDR1 SGDLS and CDR2 YYNGEE. The CDR3 spells CASSSPRRGLAGTEEDIQYF. The CDR3 region has the DNA TGTGCCAGCAGCTCACCCCGCCGGGGTCTAGCGGGAACGGAGGAGGACATTCAGTACTTC.

The chain links TRBV27 to TRBJ2-7; 9 bases are shared with TRBD1. This CDR3 has 15 residues. Germline lookup yields CDR1 MNHEY and CDR2 SMNVEV (reference sequence). J gave up 4 bases and V 5 bases, and 9 bases lay outside the gene matches. CDR3 in amino acids: CASSSPGTGLYEQYF. The CDR3 region has the DNA TGTGCCAGCAGTAGCCCCGGGACAGGGTTATACGAGCAGTACTTC.

This chain links TRBV7-9 with TRBJ1-1; D gene unclear. Trimming took 5 bases from V and 1 from J, leaving 8 bases between them. The germline V gene has CDR1 SEHNR and CDR2 FQNEAQ (reference sequence). The CDR3 runs to 13 residues. CDR3 loop: CASSPFGNTEAFF. CDR3 nucleotides: TGTGCCAGCAGCCCCTTCGGGAACACTGAAGCTTTCTTT.

CDR3: CASMSSGNTIYF. The CDR3 coding sequence is TGTGCCAGTATGAGCTCTGGAAACACCATATATTTT. The V call is TRBV19, the J call TRBJ1-3; no firm D call. Between the trimmed V and J ends, which lost 7 bases and 0 bases, there was a span of 4 bases. The germline V gene has CDR1 LNHDA and CDR2 SQIVND (reference sequence). CDR3 length: 12 amino acids. Together with reference TRBV19 and TRBJ1-3, the CDR3 gives the full variable domain: DGGITQSPKYLFRKEGQNVTLSCEQNLNHDAMYWYRQDPGQGLRLIYYSQIVNDFQKGDIAEGYSVSREKKESFPLTVTSAQKNPTAFYLCASMSSGNTIYFGEGSWLTVV.

CDR3 sequence reads: CASSHRLAGGLEQYF. The CDR3 DNA sequence: TGTGCCAGCAGCCACCGACTAGCGGGAGGGCTAGAGCAGTACTTC. V usage is TRBV3-1 (or the pseudogene TRBV3-2) and J usage is TRBJ2-7; 14 nucleotides agree with TRBD2. The germline V gene has CDR1 LGHDT and CDR2 YNNKEL (reference sequence). There are 15 residues in the CDR3. V gave up 3 bases and J gave up 7 bases; unmatched junction bases: 5.

V usage is TRBV5-4 and J usage is TRBJ1-4; 11 nucleotides line up with TRBD1. Germline V gene data show CDR1 as SGHNT and CDR2 as YYREEE (reference sequence). The CDR3 covers 14 residues. Germline trimming cut 4 bases from V and 6 bases from J; bases unmatched to any gene: 2. CDR3 in amino acids: CASSRGQGDEKLFF. CDR3 in DNA: TGTGCCAGCAGCCGGGGACAGGGGGATGAAAAACTGTTTTTT.

The chain joins TRBV28 to TRBJ1-1; D is unclear. Germline V gives CDR1 MDHEN, CDR2 SYDVKM. This CDR3 is built from 15 residues. Trimming left V 5 bases short and J 1 base short, with 14 bases between. For the CDR3, the DNA is TGTGCCAGCAGTCGATACACCTCCAGGAACACTGAAGCTTTCTTT. Its translation is CASSRYTSRNTEAFF.

This chain connects TRBV5-6 to TRBJ1-2; 7 bases agree with TRBD1. This CDR3 contains 13 residues. Germline assignment: CDR1 SGHDT and CDR2 YYEEEE. J lost 4 bases, V lost 4 bases, and 4 bases had no gene match. The CDR3 bases are TGTGCCAGCAGCAAAGACAGGGTCTATGGCTACACCTTC. Its protein is CASSKDRVYGYTF.